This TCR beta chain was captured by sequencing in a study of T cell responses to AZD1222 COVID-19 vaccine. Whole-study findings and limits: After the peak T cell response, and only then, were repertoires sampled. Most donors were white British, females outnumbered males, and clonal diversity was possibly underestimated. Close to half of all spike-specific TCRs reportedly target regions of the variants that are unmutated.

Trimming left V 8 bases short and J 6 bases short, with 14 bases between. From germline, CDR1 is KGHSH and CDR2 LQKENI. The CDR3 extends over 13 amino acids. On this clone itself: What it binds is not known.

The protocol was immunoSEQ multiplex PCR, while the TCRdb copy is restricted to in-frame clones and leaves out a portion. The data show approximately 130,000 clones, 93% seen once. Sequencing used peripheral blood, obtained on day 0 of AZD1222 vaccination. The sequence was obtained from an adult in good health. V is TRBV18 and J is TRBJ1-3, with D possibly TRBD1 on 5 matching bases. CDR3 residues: CASHRGIENTIYF. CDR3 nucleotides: TGTGCCAGCCACCGGGGCATTGAAAACACCATATATTTT. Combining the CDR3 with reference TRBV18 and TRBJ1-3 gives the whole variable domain NAGVMQNPRHLVRRRGQEARLRCSPMKGHSHVYWYRQLPEEGLKFMVYLQKENIIDESGMPKERFSAEFPKEGPSILRIQQVVRGDSAAYFCASHRGIENTIYFGEGSWLTVV.